The 30 T cell receptor beta chains presented below share a single source sample, sequenced in a study of T cell repertoires in cytomegalovirus infection. TCRdb reprocessed the reads with MiXCR, giving one entry per CDR3 protein. Of a few hundred thousand distinct CDR3 sequences in the sample, 33% were seen once. For these TCRs, the target antigens are not known. Sequenced material: cultured PBMCs, taken from culture after CMV antigen stimulation. The receptors stem from a human donor in good health (CMV status not recorded). Some clones in this sample may be carry-over from other donors' samples.

There are a few counts of this clonotype. The V and J genes are TRBV6-5 and TRBJ1-5; unclear D gene. This CDR3 comprises 12 residues. Deletions cut 2 bases from V and 9 bases from J, with 8 bases between. Looked up from germline, CDR1 is MNHEY and CDR2 is SVGAGI. The CDR3 loop is CASSYPHGPQHF. CDR3 in DNA: TGTGCCAGCAGTTACCCCCACGGGCCCCAGCATTTT.

This clonotype appeared a few times. The rearrangement uses TRBV5-1 and TRBJ1-2, with D tentatively TRBD1 (5 bases). Trimming removed 7 bases from V and 8 bases from J, with 18 bases in between. Germline V lookup: CDR1 SGHRS, CDR2 YFSETQ. This CDR3 is built from 13 residues. CDR3 sequence reads: CASGPGVSGGYTF. CDR3 nucleotide sequence: TGCGCCAGCGGGCCGGGGGTGTCGGGAGGCTACACCTTC.

This clonotype was seen only once. The J gene is TRBJ1-2, the V gene TRBV24-1; D gene unclear. V lost 9 bases and J lost 0, with 13 bases in between. The germline CDR1 and CDR2 sequences are KGHDR and SFDVKD. The CDR3 has 14 residues. CDR3 residues: CATRPKGSNYGYTF. In DNA, the CDR3 is TGTGCCACCCGCCCTAAAGGGTCTAACTATGGCTACACCTTC.

The chain couples TRBV29-1 to TRBJ2-5; possibly TRBD2 for D (5 bases). Trimming shortened V by 7 bases and J by 2 bases, and 14 bases separated the two germline ends. Germline V CDR1 and CDR2: SQVTM, ANQGSEA. The CDR3 sequence is 13 residues long. CDR3: CSANPGSQETQYF. The CDR3 DNA is TGCAGCGCCAATCCGGGATCTCAAGAGACCCAGTACTTC. Together with reference TRBV29-1 and TRBJ2-5, the CDR3 gives the full variable domain: SAVISQKPSRDICQRGTSLTIQCQVDSQVTMMFWYRQQPGQSLTLIATANQGSEATYESGFVIDKFPISRPNLTFSTLTVSNMSPEDSSIYLCSANPGSQETQYFGPGTRLLVL.

This chain connects TRBV29-1 to TRBJ2-1, with 11 bases matching TRBD2. The J segment lost 5 bases and the V segment lost 5 bases, leaving 11 bases of the junction unmatched. CDR1 is SQVTM and CDR2 is ANQGSEA in the germline V gene. The CDR3 loop spans 16 amino acids. Here the CDR3 DNA reads TGCAGCGTTTGGACCCTAGCGGGAGGCAGAAACAATGAGCAGTTCTTC. Its translation is CSVWTLAGGRNNEQFF.

Written as DNA, the CDR3 is TGTGCCAGTAGTATCCGGACTAGTCCTGAGCAGTTCTTC. It yields the protein CASSIRTSPEQFF. The chain uses TRBV19 and TRBJ2-1; 7 bases line up with TRBD2. The germline V gene encodes CDR1 LNHDA and CDR2 SQIVND (reference sequence). The CDR3 is 13 residues long. V was pared by 3 bases and J by 9 bases, with 5 bases of the junction left unmatched.

The chain links TRBV2 to TRBJ1-5, with a possible D match to TRBD1 (5 bases). V shed 4 bases and J shed 1 base, with 11 bases lying between them. Germline V lookup: CDR1 SNHLY, CDR2 FYNNEI. CDR3 length: 15 amino acids. The CDR3 loop is CASSGPGISNQPQHF. CDR3 nucleotides: TGTGCCAGCAGTGGGCCAGGGATAAGCAATCAGCCCCAGCATTTT.

This clonotype has a handful of counts. V is TRBV12-3 or TRBV12-4 and J is TRBJ2-1; D not resolved. The CDR3 runs to 11 residues. The germline V and J ends were trimmed by 7 bases and 5 bases, with 6 bases remaining between them. CDR3 DNA: TGTGCCAGCACAAACGACAATGAGCAGTTCTTC. It encodes CASTNDNEQFF.

V and J are TRBV28 and TRBJ2-5, with 12 bases lining up with TRBD2. V gave up 5 bases and J gave up 5 bases; unmatched junction bases: 6. This CDR3 is 15 amino acids long. Germline V gene data show CDR1 as MDHEN and CDR2 as SYDVKM. CDR3 sequence reads: CASSRSTSGSETQYF. The DNA of the CDR3 is TGTGCCAGCAGTAGGTCGACTAGCGGGAGTGAGACCCAGTACTTC.

This chain links TRBV7-6 with TRBJ1-1; tentatively, D is TRBD1 (6 bases). Germline loops: CDR1 SGHVS, CDR2 FNYEAQ. Deletions cut 5 bases from V and 0 bases from J, with 10 bases between. The CDR3 is 14 residues long. CDR3 bases: TGTGCCAGCAGCCCCTCAGGGGTGAACACTGAAGCTTTCTTT. It yields the protein CASSPSGVNTEAFF.

This clonotype has a count of ten or more. The rearrangement links TRBV7-2 to TRBJ1-3; weak D call: TRBD1 (5 bases). Trimming stripped 1 base from V and 0 bases from J, with 13 bases between. The V gene's germline CDR1 is SGHTA and CDR2 FQGNSA. The CDR3 is 17 amino acids. CDR3 in DNA: TGTGCCAGCAGCTTAGGGGGGAGGGCCTTCTCTGGAAACACCATATATTTT. It codes for CASSLGGRAFSGNTIYF.

The chain is built from TRBV10-2 and TRBJ2-7; maybe TRBD1 (5 bases). The CDR3 is 12 amino acids. V was cut by 4 bases and J by 3 bases, with 7 bases left in between. Germline CDR1 reads WSHSY; CDR2 reads SAAADI. CDR3 amino acids: CASSVDSYEQYV. As DNA, the CDR3 is TGCGCCAGCAGTGTAGACAGCTACGAGCAGTACGTC.

This chain uses TRBV12-3 or TRBV12-4 with TRBJ1-1; D remains ambiguous. Trimming shortened V by 3 bases and J by 9 bases, and 8 bases separated the two germline ends. The CDR3 totals 11 residues. CDR3 in amino acids: CASSFGNQAFF. The CDR3 DNA sequence: TGTGCCAGCAGTTTCGGAAACCAAGCTTTCTTT.

The V and J genes are TRBV7-9 and TRBJ2-3; 7 positions agree with TRBD1. V lost 7 bases and J lost 2; bases outside the gene matches: 15. The CDR3 contains 17 residues. The germline V gene encodes CDR1 SEHNR and CDR2 FQNEAQ (reference sequence). CDR3 sequence reads: CASNFVGQAGVTDTQYF. As DNA, the CDR3 is TGTGCCAGCAACTTTGTCGGACAGGCTGGGGTCACAGATACGCAGTATTTT.

This clonotype showed up just a few times. V usage is TRBV28 and J usage is TRBJ2-2; D gene uncertain. The CDR3 loop spans 12 amino acids. Germline lookup yields CDR1 MDHEN and CDR2 SYDVKM. V was trimmed by 4 bases and J by 5 bases, leaving 5 bases between them. The DNA for the CDR3 is TGTGCCAGCAGTTCTCAGACCGGGGAGCTGTTTTTT. Amino acids: CASSSQTGELFF.

The chain carries TRBV7-2 and TRBJ2-5, with TRBD2 matching over 9 bases. Unmatched junction bases numbered 12, after V lost 5 bases and J lost 5 bases. The V gene's germline CDR1 is SGHTA and CDR2 FQGNSA. The CDR3 totals 16 residues. CDR3 protein: CASSISRAGGSETQYF. As DNA, the CDR3 is TGTGCCAGCAGCATCTCCCGAGCGGGAGGATCTGAGACCCAGTACTTC.

CDR3 DNA: TGTGCCAGCAGTTACTCGGGCCTCACAGCCAAAAACATTCAGTACTTC. This sequence encodes CASSYSGLTAKNIQYF. The chain couples TRBV6-5 to TRBJ2-4; D is ambiguous. Trimming pared 0 bases from V and 0 bases from J, leaving 9 bases between. The CDR3 consists of 16 residues. The V gene's germline CDR1 is MNHEY and CDR2 SVGAGI.

The chain carries TRBV5-1 and TRBJ2-5; no firm D call. This CDR3 has 12 amino acids. From germline, CDR1 is SGHRS and CDR2 YFSETQ. The V gene lost 3 bases and the J gene lost 4 bases, with 7 bases spanning the gap. CDR3 region: CASSSESETQYF. The CDR3 nucleotides are TGCGCCAGCAGCTCCGAGTCAGAGACCCAGTACTTC.

The V and J genes are TRBV12-3 or TRBV12-4 and TRBJ2-5; D uncertain. V gave up 3 bases and J gave up 4 bases, with 9 bases separating them. The CDR3 loop spans 13 amino acids. The CDR3 here is CASSFRQLETQYF. The CDR3 bases are TGTGCCAGCAGTTTCCGGCAGTTAGAGACCCAGTACTTC.

CDR3 region: CASSQDSDSRGTHEQYF. In DNA form, the CDR3 reads TGTGCCAGCAGCCAAGATTCCGACTCCCGGGGAACTCACGAGCAGTACTTC. J is TRBJ2-7 and V is TRBV4-2; possibly TRBD2 for D (5 bases). Germline V gene sequence: CDR1 LGHNA, CDR2 YNFKEQ. V lost 0 bases and J lost 5, with 20 bases in between. This CDR3 comprises 17 residues.

The chain carries TRBV7-2 and TRBJ2-3; D is possibly TRBD1 (6 bases). The germline gives CDR1 SGHTA, CDR2 FQGNSA. V was shortened by 1 base and J by 7 bases, with 12 bases between the two germline ends. The CDR3 runs to 14 residues. The CDR3 loop reads CASSLGDTYNTQYF. The CDR3 region has the DNA TGTGCCAGCAGCTTAGGGGACACTTATAATACGCAGTATTTT.

This clonotype occurred a few times. This sequence joins TRBV7-2 and TRBJ2-1; 10 bases line up with TRBD2. The CDR3 is 12 residues long. Per the germline V gene, CDR1 is SGHTA and CDR2 is FQGNSA. J gave up 8 bases and V 7 bases, and 2 bases lay outside the gene matches. The CDR3 nucleotides are TGTGCCAGCAAGCGGGAGGGCGATGAGCAGTTCTTC. This gives the protein CASKREGDEQFF.

This rearrangement joins TRBV4-3 to TRBJ2-7; D possibly uses TRBD1 or TRBD2 (5 bases each). Between the trimmed V and J ends, which lost 3 bases and 0 bases, there was a span of 12 bases. Germline V gene sequence: CDR1 LGHNA, CDR2 YSLEER. This CDR3 is built from 15 residues. The CDR3 region has the DNA TGCGCCAGCAGCCAGGGGCTAGCCAACTCCTACGAGCAGTACTTC. This encodes CASSQGLANSYEQYF.

The J gene is TRBJ1-4, the V gene TRBV5-6; 9 bases agree with TRBD1. With V trimmed by 2 bases and J by 8 bases, 10 bases remained unmatched. This CDR3 contains 16 residues. The V gene's germline CDR1 is SGHDT and CDR2 YYEEEE. CDR3 nucleotide sequence: TGTGCCAGCAGCTTCCGACGGACAGGGGTACGAGAAAAACTGTTTTTT. Its translation is CASSFRRTGVREKLFF.

The V and J genes are TRBV7-8 and TRBJ1-2, with D tentatively TRBD1 (6 bases). V was shortened by 4 bases and J by 4 bases, with 16 bases between the two germline ends. The CDR3 totals 15 residues. Germline CDR1 and CDR2: SGHVS and FQNEAQ. CDR3 amino acids: CASSSLQTGPYGYTF. The CDR3 nucleotides read TGTGCCAGCAGCTCTCTCCAGACAGGTCCCTATGGCTACACCTTC.

The chain is built from TRBV20-1 and TRBJ2-5, with 7 bases that match TRBD2. V lost 7 bases and J lost 2; bases outside the gene matches: 13. The CDR3 length is 15 residues. CDR1 and CDR2 from the germline V gene are DFQATT and SNEGSKA (reference sequence). The CDR3 sequence is CSGLERLAAQETQYF. As DNA, the CDR3 is TGCAGTGGGCTCGAGCGGCTAGCGGCACAAGAGACCCAGTACTTC.

The chain employs TRBV7-6 and TRBJ2-3, with TRBD2 as a possible D gene (6 bases). The CDR3 has 17 amino acids. Germline CDR1 is SGHVS and CDR2 is FNYEAQ. Trimming removed 1 base at V and 2 bases at J, with 16 bases between. This chain's CDR3 is CASSLEEGGPATDTQYF. The CDR3 DNA follows: TGTGCCAGCAGCTTAGAGGAGGGCGGCCCCGCCACAGATACGCAGTATTTT.

The rearrangement uses TRBV7-2 and TRBJ2-1; D might be TRBD2 (6 bases). This CDR3 has 13 amino acids. The V and J ends lost 1 base and 15 bases respectively, with 16 bases between them. Germline V gene sequence: CDR1 SGHTA, CDR2 FQGNSA. The CDR3 protein is CASSLDGGGVRFF. The CDR3 bases are TGTGCCAGCAGCTTAGATGGGGGAGGTGTGAGGTTCTTC.

In its sample, this clonotype was seen a few times. V gene TRBV6-1 combines with J gene TRBJ2-5, with 10 bases lining up with TRBD2. The CDR3 has 17 amino acids. V shed 5 bases, J shed 7 bases, and the junction held 16 bases outside the gene matches. Germline lookup yields CDR1 MNHNS and CDR2 SASEGT. As DNA, the CDR3 is TGTGCCAGCAGTTCCGGTGAAGCGGGAGGGCTCGGGGCGACCCAGTACTTC. Translated: CASSSGEAGGLGATQYF.

This clonotype was detected only a few times. The V and J genes are TRBV19 and TRBJ2-3; possible D gene TRBD2, 5 bases. The CDR3 covers 14 residues. Trimming left V 2 bases short and J 5 bases short, with 11 bases between. Germline V CDR1 and CDR2: LNHDA, SQIVND (reference sequence). CDR3 protein: CASSIKRDRDTQYF. CDR3 DNA sequence: TGTGCCAGTAGTATAAAGAGGGATCGAGATACGCAGTATTTT.